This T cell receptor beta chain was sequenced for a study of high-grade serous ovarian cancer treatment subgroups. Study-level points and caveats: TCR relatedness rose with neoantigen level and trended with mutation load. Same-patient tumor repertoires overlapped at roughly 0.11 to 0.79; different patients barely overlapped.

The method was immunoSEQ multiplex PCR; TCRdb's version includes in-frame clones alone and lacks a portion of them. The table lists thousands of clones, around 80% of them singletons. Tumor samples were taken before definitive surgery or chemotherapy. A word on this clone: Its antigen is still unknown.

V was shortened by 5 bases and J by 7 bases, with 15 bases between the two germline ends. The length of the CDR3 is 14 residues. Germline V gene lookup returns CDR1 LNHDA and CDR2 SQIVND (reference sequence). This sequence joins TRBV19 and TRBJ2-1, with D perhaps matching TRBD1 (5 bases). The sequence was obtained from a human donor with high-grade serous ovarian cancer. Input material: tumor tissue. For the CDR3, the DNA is TGTGCCAGTAGTCAACAGGCCCTACAAAATGAGCAGTTCTTC. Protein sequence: CASSQQALQNEQFF.